This T cell receptor beta chain is drawn from a study of cytomegalovirus exposure and HLA in healthy donors. The overall study: Researchers previously reported finding fewer than 120 million unique TCR beta sequences from approximately 190 million T cells.

Whole-study results and caveats: Roughly even sequencing depth across donors was the assumption behind the presence/absence analyses. In a later analysis, approximately 15,000 TCR beta sequences were associated with HLA alleles at 0.05 false discovery rate. Rates of TCR association differed by HLA locus in a later analysis, with DRB1 highest and HLA-C lowest.

Worth noting for this clone: Its antigen is unidentified.

This CDR3 has 15 amino acids. With 0 bases removed from V and 3 bases from J, the gap between germline ends came to 11 bases. Germline-derived CDR1 and CDR2 are LGHNA and YNFKEQ. The PCR was carried out with 60 Vbeta primers and 13 Jbeta primers. Sequenced by immunoSEQ multiplex PCR; TCRdb stores in-frame clones only, minus some. The sample table sets out under 150,000 clones. The genes are TRBV4-2 and TRBJ1-2; D gene unclear. The sequence came from a woman aged 55-70 years in good health and CMV-seronegative. Sequenced input: PBMCs. The DNA for the CDR3 is TGTGCCAGCAGCCAAGAGTTGGCAGGCTACTATGGCTACACCTTC. This sequence encodes CASSQELAGYYGYTF.